This TCR beta chain was sequenced during a study of preoperative IRX-2 immunotherapy in early breast cancer. The CDR3 has 14 residues. Germline V gene lookup returns CDR1 SGHDN and CDR2 FVKESK. V was trimmed by 2 bases and J by 4 bases, leaving 11 bases between them. Treatment given: preoperative locoregional IRX-2 cytokine immunotherapy. Preoperative locoregional IRX-2 cytokine immunotherapy was tested in the phase Ib source study. Here immunoSEQ multiplex PCR was the method, and the copy in TCRdb shows in-frame clones only, minus some. The sample holds tens of thousands of clones; roughly four fifths are singletons and the top ten take over 1.3%.

This chain links TRBV14 with TRBJ1-1, with no clear D. The clonotype was recovered from a human donor with breast cancer. The sequencing here drew on lymph node tissue, taken after IRX-2 immunotherapy. This chain's CDR3 is CASSQRAVGTEAFF. DNA of the CDR3: TGTGCCAGCAGCCAACGGGCTGTGGGCACTGAAGCTTTCTTT. Using reference TRBV14 and TRBJ1-1 for the parts outside the CDR3, the full variable domain is EAGVTQFPSHSVIEKGQTVTLRCDPISGHDNLYWYRRVMGKEIKFLLHFVKESKQDESGMPNNRFLAERTGGTYSTLKVQPAELEDSGVYFCASSQRAVGTEAFFGQGTRLTVV.